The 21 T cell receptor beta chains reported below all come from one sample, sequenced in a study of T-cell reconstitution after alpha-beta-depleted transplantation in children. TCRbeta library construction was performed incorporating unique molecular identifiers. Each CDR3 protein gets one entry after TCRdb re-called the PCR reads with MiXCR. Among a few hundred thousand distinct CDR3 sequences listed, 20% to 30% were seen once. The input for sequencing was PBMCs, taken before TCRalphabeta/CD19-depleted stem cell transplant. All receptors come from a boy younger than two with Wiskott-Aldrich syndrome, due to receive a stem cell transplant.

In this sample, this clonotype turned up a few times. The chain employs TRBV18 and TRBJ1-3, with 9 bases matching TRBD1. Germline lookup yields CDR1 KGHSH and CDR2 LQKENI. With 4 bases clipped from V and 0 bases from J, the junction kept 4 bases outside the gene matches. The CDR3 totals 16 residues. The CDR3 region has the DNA TGTGCCAGCTCACGCGGACAGGGGAACTCTGGAAACACCATATATTTT. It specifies CASSRGQGNSGNTIYF.

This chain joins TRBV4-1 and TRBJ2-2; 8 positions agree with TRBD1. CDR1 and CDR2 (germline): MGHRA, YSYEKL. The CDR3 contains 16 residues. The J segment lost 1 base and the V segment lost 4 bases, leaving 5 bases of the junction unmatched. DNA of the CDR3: TGCGCCAGCAGCCCAGCCGGGACAGGGAACACCGGGGAGCTGTTTTTT. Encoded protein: CASSPAGTGNTGELFF.

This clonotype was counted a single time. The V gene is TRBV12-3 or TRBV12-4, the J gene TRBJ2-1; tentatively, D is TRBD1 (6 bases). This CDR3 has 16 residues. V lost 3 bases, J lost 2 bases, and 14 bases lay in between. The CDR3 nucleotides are TGTGCCAGCAGTTTCCCCAGACAGGAGCCCTACAATGAGCAGTTCTTC. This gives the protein CASSFPRQEPYNEQFF.

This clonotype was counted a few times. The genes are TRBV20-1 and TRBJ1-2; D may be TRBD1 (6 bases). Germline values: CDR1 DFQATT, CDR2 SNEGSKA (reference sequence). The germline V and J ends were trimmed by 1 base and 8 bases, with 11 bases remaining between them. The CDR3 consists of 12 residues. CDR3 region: CSARVEGGGYTF. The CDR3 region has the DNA TGCAGTGCTAGAGTTGAGGGGGGCGGCTACACCTTC.

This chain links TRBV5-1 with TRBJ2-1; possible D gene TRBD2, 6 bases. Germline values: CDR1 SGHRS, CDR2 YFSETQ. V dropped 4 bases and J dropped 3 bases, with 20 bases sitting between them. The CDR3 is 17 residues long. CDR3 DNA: TGCGCCAGCAGCAGGACCCCTCCCGGGGGTGGCTACAATGAGCAGTTCTTC. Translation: CASSRTPPGGGYNEQFF.

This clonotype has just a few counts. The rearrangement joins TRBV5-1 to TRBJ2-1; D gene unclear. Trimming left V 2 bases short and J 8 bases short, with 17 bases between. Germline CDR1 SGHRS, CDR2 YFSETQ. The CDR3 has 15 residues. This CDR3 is CASSFGLVGSDEQFF. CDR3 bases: TGCGCCAGCAGCTTTGGTCTAGTGGGTTCAGATGAGCAGTTCTTC.

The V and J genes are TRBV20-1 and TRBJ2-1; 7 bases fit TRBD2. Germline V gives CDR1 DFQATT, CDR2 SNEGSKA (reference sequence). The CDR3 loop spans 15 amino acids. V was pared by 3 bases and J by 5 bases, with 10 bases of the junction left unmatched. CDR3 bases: TGCAGTGCTAGCCCAGTACGCGGGAGTCACAATGAGCAGTTCTTC. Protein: CSASPVRGSHNEQFF.

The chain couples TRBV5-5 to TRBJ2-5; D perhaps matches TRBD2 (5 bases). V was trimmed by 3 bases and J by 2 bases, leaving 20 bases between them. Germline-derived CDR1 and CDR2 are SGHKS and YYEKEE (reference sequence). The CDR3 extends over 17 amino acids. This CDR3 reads CASSWEIQPQYQETQYF. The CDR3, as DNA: TGTGCCAGCAGCTGGGAGATCCAACCCCAGTATCAAGAGACCCAGTACTTC.

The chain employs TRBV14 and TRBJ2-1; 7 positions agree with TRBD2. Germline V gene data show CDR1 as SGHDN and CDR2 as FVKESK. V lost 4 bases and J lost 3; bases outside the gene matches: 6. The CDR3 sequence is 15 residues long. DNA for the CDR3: TGTGCCAGCAGCCGGGGGGGGTTGGTCTACAATGAGCAGTTCTTC. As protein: CASSRGGLVYNEQFF. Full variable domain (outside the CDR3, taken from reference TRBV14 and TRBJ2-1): EAGVTQFPSHSVIEKGQTVTLRCDPISGHDNLYWYRRVMGKEIKFLLHFVKESKQDESGMPNNRFLAERTGGTYSTLKVQPAELEDSGVYFCASSRGGLVYNEQFFGPGTRLTVL.

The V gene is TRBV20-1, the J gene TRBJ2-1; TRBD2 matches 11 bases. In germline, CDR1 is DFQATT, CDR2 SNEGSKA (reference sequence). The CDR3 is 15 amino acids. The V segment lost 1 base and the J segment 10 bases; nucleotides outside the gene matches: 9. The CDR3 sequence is CSARAPGRLAGEQFF. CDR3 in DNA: TGCAGTGCTAGAGCCCCCGGGAGACTAGCGGGAGAGCAGTTCTTC.

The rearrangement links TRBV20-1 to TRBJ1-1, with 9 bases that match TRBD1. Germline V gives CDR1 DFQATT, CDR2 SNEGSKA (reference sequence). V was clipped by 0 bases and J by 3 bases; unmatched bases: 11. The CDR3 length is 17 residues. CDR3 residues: CSARDRTGARVDTEAFF. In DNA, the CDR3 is TGCAGTGCTAGAGATCGGACAGGGGCGAGGGTTGACACTGAAGCTTTCTTT.

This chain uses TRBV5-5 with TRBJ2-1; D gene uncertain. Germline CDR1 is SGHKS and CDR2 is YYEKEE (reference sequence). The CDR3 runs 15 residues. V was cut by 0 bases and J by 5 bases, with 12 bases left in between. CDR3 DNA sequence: TGTGCCAGCAGCTTGGCCTTATTACAGAACAATGAGCAGTTCTTC. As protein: CASSLALLQNNEQFF. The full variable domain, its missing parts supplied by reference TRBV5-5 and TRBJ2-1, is DAGVTQSPTHLIKTRGQQVTLRCSPISGHKSVSWYQQVLGQGPQFIFQYYEKEERGRGNFPDRFSARQFPNYSSELNVNALLLGDSALYLCASSLALLQNNEQFFGPGTRLTVL.

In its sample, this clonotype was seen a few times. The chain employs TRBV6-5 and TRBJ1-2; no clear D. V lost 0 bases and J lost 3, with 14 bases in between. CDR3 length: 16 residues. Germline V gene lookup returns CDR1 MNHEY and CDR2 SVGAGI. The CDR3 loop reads CASSYSGEVRDYGYTF. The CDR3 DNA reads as TGTGCCAGCAGTTACTCCGGGGAGGTTCGAGACTATGGCTACACCTTC.

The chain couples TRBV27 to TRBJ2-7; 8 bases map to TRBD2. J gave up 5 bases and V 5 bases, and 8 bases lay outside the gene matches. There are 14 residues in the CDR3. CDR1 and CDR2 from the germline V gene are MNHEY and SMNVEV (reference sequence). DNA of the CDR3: TGTGCCAGCAGTCATGTTGCGGGGGGTAACGAGCAGTACTTC. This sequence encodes CASSHVAGGNEQYF.

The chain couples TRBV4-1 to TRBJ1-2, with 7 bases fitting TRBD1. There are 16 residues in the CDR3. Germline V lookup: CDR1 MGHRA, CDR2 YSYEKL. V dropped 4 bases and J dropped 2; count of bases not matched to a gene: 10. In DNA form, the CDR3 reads TGCGCCAGCAGCCTGGCCTCCGGGACAGAAAACTATGGCTACACCTTC. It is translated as CASSLASGTENYGYTF.

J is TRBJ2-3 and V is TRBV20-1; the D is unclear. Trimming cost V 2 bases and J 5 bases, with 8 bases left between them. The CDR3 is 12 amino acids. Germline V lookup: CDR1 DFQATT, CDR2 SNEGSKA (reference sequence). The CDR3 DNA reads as TGCAGTGCTAGAATGTCCGGAGATACGCAGTATTTT. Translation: CSARMSGDTQYF.

CDR3 sequence reads: CASSSSQFTYEQYF. The CDR3 DNA sequence: TGCGCCAGCAGCTCCAGCCAATTCACCTACGAGCAGTACTTC. The V and J genes are TRBV5-1 and TRBJ2-7; D is unresolved. With 3 bases removed from V and 2 bases from J, the gap between germline ends came to 12 bases. The germline V gene encodes CDR1 SGHRS and CDR2 YFSETQ. The CDR3 has 14 residues.

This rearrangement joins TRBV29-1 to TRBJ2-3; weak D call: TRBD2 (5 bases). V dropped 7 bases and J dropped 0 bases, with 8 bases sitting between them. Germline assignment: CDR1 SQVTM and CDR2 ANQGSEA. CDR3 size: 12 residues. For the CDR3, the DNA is TGCAGCGGTTGCGGGAGCACAGATACGCAGTATTTT. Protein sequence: CSGCGSTDTQYF.

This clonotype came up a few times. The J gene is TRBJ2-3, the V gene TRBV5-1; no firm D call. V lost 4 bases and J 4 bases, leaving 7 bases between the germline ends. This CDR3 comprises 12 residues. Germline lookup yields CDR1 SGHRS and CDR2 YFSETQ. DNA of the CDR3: TGCGCCAGCAGCAACAATGCAGATACGCAGTATTTT. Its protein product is CASSNNADTQYF.

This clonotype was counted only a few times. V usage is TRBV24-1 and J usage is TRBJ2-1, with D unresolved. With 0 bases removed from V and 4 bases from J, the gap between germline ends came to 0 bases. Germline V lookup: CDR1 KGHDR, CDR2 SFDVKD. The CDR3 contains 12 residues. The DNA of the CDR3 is TGTGCCACCAGTGATTTGTACAATGAGCAGTTCTTC. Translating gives CATSDLYNEQFF.

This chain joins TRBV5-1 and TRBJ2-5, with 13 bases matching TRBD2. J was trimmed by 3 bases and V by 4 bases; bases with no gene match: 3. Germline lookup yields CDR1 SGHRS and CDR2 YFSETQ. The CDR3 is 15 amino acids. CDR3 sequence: CASSNGLAGEETQYF. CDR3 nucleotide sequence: TGCGCCAGCAGCAACGGACTAGCGGGAGAAGAGACCCAGTACTTC.